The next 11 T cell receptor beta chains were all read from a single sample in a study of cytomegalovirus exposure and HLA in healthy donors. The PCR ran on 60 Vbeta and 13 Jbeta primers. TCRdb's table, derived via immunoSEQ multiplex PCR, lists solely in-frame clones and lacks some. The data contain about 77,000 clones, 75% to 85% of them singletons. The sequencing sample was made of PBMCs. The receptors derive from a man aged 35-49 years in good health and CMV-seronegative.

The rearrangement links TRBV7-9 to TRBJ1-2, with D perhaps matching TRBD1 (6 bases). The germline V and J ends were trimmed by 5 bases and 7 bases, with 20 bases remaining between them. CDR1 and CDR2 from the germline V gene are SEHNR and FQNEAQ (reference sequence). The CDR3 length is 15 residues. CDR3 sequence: CASSLGQSVFRGYTF. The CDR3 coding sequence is TGTGCCAGCAGCCTAGGACAGTCCGTGTTTCGTGGCTACACCTTC.

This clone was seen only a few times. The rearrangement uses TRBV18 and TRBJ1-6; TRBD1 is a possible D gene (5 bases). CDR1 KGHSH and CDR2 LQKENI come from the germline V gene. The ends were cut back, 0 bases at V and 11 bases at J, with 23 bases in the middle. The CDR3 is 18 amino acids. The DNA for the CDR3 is TGTGCCAGCTCACCACCAAATTCGGAGGGCAGGGAAAGGACACCCCTCCACTTT. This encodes CASSPPNSEGRERTPLHF.

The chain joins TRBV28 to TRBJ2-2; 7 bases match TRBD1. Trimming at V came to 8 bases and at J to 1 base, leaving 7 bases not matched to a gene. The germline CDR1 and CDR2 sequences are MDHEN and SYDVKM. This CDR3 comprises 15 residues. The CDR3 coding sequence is TGTGCCAGCTATCGAGGGGGCCTGAACACCGGGGAGCTGTTTTTT. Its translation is CASYRGGLNTGELFF.

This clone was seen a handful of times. The CDR3 sequence: CASSQDRTGTSPLHF. The CDR3, as DNA: TGCGCCAGCAGCCAAGACAGGACAGGTACCTCACCCCTCCACTTT. The gene calls are TRBV4-3 and TRBJ1-6; 7 bases are a match to TRBD1. The germline V gene has CDR1 LGHNA and CDR2 YSLEER. The ends lost 0 bases at V and 10 bases at J; junction bases unmatched: 6. This CDR3 region has 15 residues.

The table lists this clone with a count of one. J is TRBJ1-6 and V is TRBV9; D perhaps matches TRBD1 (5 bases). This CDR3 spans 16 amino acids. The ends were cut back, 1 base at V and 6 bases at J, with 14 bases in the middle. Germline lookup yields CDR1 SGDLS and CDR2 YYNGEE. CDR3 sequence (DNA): TGTGCCAGCAGCGTAAAACGGGACTTCGCTAATTCACCCCTCCACTTT. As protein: CASSVKRDFANSPLHF. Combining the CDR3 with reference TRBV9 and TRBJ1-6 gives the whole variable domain DSGVTQTPKHLITATGQRVTLRCSPRSGDLSVYWYQQSLDQGLQFLIQYYNGEERAKGNILERFSAQQFPDLHSELNLSSLELGDSALYFCASSVKRDFANSPLHFGNGTRLTVT.

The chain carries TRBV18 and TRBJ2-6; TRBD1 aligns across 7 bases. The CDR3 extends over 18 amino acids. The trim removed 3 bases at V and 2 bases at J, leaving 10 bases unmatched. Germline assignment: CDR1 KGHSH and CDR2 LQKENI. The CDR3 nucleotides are TGTGCCAGCTCACCCCGGGCGACAGGGCGGACTGGGGCCAACGTCCTGACTTTC. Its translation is CASSPRATGRTGANVLTF. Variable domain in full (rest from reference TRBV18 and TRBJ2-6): NAGVMQNPRHLVRRRGQEARLRCSPMKGHSHVYWYRQLPEEGLKFMVYLQKENIIDESGMPKERFSAEFPKEGPSILRIQQVVRGDSAAYFCASSPRATGRTGANVLTFGAGSRLTVL.

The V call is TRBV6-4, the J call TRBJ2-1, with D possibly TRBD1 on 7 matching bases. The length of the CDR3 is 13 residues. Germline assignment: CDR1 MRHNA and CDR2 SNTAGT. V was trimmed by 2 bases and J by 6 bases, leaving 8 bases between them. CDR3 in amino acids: CASSDQGGNEQFF. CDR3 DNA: TGTGCCAGCAGTGACCAGGGGGGCAATGAGCAGTTCTTC.

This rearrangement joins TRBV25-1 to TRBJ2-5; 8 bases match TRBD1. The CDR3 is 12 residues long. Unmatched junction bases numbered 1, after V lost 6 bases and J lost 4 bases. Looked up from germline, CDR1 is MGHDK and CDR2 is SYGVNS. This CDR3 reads CASSQGAETQYF. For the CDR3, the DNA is TGTGCCAGCAGCCAGGGGGCAGAGACCCAGTACTTC.

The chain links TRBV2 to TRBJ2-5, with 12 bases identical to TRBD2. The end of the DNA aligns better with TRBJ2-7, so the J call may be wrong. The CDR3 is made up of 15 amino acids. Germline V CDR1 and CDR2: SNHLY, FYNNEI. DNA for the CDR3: TGTGCCAGCAATAGACTAGCGGGGGCTGACTACGAGCAGTACTTC. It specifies CASNRLAGADYEQYF.

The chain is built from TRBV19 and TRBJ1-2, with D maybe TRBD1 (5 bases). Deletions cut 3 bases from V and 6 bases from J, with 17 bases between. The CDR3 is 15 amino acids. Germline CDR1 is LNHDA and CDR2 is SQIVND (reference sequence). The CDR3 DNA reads TGTGCCAGTAGTATTTCAGCAGGGAACTTCAATGGCTACACCTTC. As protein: CASSISAGNFNGYTF.

CDR3 region: CASSPSPGFTDTQYF. The CDR3 region has the DNA TGTGCCAGCTCACCAAGCCCGGGTTTCACAGATACGCAGTATTTT. The chain combines TRBV18 with TRBJ2-3, with D unclear. The CDR3 is 15 residues long. Trimming removed 2 bases from V and 2 bases from J, with 11 bases in between. From germline, CDR1 is KGHSH and CDR2 LQKENI.